A single TCR beta chain is shown here with its context. As yet, its antigen is unknown. This entry comes from a study of cytomegalovirus exposure and HLA in healthy donors. Study-level points and caveats: Based on reports, TCR beta sequences accurately predicted HLA-A and HLA-B alleles for most subjects. An analysis done earlier found most TCR beta V segments productive about 87% or about 30% of the time. Specificity for CMV antigens was confirmed in vitro for a few of the CMV-associated chains. TRBV6-2, TRBV6-3 and some other V segments were unresolvable in 87-base-pair reads.

The PCR used 60 Vbeta and 13 Jbeta primers. Libraries were prepared by immunoSEQ multiplex PCR; TCRdb keeps only in-frame clonotypes and omits some of them. The sample holds some 150,000 clones, 72% seen once. The CDR3 is made up of 17 amino acids. Germline V gene sequence: CDR1 MDHEN, CDR2 SYDVKM. V lost 6 bases and J 3 bases, leaving 20 bases between the germline ends. The source is a man aged 40-49 years in good health and CMV-seronegative. The sequenced sample was PBMCs. This chain joins TRBV28 and TRBJ2-2; TRBD2 is a possible D gene (7 bases). CDR3 coding DNA: TGTGCCAGCAGCCGCAAGGTAGGGGGGGCGTACACCGGGGAGCTGTTTTTT. Amino acids: CASSRKVGGAYTGELFF.